The T cell receptor beta chain described here comes from a study of cytotoxic CD8 clonotypes in ibrutinib-treated CLL. Study information: The patients comprised about a dozen relapsed/refractory and around 16 treatment-naive cases, about 18 IGHV unmutated. Partial response occurred in approximately 25 patients and complete response in 2; at median around 5.5 years, approximately 14 remained remitted and some twelve progressed. Findings and limits, study-wide: Baseline values of clonality outstripped age-matched healthy donors and followed circulating CD8+ T-cell counts.

With V trimmed by 5 bases and J by 0 bases, 6 bases remained unmatched. CDR1 is SGHTA, CDR2 FQGNSA, per germline. CDR3 length equals 15 residues. A remark on this clone: The antigen remains undetermined.

Profiled with immunoSEQ multiplex PCR; TCRdb holds only in-frame clones, not every one. The sample has 50,000 to 70,000 clones, 50% to 70% seen once. The genes are TRBV7-2 and TRBJ2-7, with 8 bases aligning to TRBD1. The sequence came from a human donor with chronic lymphocytic leukemia. This specimen consisted of PBMCs, obtained at disease progression, from a patient treated with ibrutinib. CDR3 DNA: TGTGCCAGCAGCACCTACGGGACAGGCTCCTACGAGCAGTACTTC. This sequence encodes CASSTYGTGSYEQYF.